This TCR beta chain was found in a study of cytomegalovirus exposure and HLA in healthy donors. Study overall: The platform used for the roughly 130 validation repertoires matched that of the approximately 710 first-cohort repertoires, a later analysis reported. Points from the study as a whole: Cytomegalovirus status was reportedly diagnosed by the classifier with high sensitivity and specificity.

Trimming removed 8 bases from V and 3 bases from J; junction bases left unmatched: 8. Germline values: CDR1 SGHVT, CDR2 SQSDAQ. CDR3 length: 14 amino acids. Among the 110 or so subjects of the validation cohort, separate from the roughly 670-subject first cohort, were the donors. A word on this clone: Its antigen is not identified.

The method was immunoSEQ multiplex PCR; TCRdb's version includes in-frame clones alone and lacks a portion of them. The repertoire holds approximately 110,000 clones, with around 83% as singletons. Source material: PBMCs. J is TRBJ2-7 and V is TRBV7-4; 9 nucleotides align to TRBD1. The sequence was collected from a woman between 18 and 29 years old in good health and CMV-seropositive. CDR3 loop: CASPRDRERYEQYF. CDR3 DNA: TGTGCCAGCCCGAGGGACAGGGAGCGCTACGAGCAGTACTTC.